The 18 T cell receptor beta chains below come from one sample, sequenced in a study of CD8+CD57+ T cells in acquired aplastic anemia (dated by TCRdb to between 2018 and 2020). Reads for this sample came from an Illumina HiSeq 2000. Profiling of TCR beta VDJ combinations and CDR3 sequences used genomic DNA as the template. TCRdb redid the processing of the public reads, applying fastp at Q25 and MiXCR, and retained in-frame beta chains. Merged by CDR3 protein, the rows form single entries marked with the most common genes and DNA. This sample holds about 190,000 distinct CDR3 sequences; about 53% were observed only once. In total, the top ten clones hold approximately 15% of the sample. Source material: sorted CD4+, CD8+, or CD8+CD57+ T cells (not recorded which) from PBMCs. Receptor source: a human donor in good health, serving as a control.

This clonotype appeared a single time. The chain has TRBV7-3 and TRBJ2-7; TRBD1 matches 7 bases. V dropped 3 bases and J dropped 5; count of bases not matched to a gene: 7. Germline V gene lookup returns CDR1 SGHTA and CDR2 FQGTGA. The CDR3 loop spans 14 amino acids. CDR3 coding DNA: TGTGCCAGCAGCTTGGTAGGGGGCCGCGACGAGCAGTACTTC. It encodes CASSLVGGRDEQYF.

The chain combines TRBV4-3 with TRBJ1-5, with 9 bases identical to TRBD1. This CDR3 is built from 18 residues. V was pared by 1 base and J by 3 bases, with 10 bases of the junction left unmatched. Germline V gene sequence: CDR1 LGHNA, CDR2 YSLEER. CDR3 nucleotides: TGCGCCAGCAGCCAAGGGATGCCCTGGACAGGGGTCAATCAGCCCCAGCATTTT. This sequence encodes CASSQGMPWTGVNQPQHF.

This clonotype was seen ten or more times. This chain uses TRBV7-2 with TRBJ2-1; TRBD1 or TRBD2 may be the D gene (7 bases each). V lost 3 bases and J lost 12, with 15 bases in between. CDR1 and CDR2 (germline): SGHTA, FQGNSA. The CDR3 loop spans 13 amino acids. The CDR3 protein is CASSLETGRGQFF. CDR3 bases: TGTGCCAGCAGCTTGGAGACAGGGAGGGGGCAGTTCTTC.

This clonotype was observed at least ten times. V gene TRBV15 combines with J gene TRBJ2-5, with 10 nucleotides matching TRBD2. Germline CDR1 reads LNHNV; CDR2 reads YYDKDF (reference sequence). The J segment lost 5 bases and the V segment lost 1 base, leaving 7 bases of the junction unmatched. The CDR3 totals 16 residues. The CDR3 DNA sequence: TGTGCCACCAGCAGAGCCCTAGCGGGGGCGGCGGAGACCCAGTACTTC. It yields the protein CATSRALAGAAETQYF.

The chain joins TRBV19 to TRBJ1-4, with D uncertain. The CDR3 sequence is 13 residues long. CDR1 is LNHDA and CDR2 is SQIVND in the germline V gene (reference sequence). V lost 6 bases, J lost 7 bases, and 12 bases lay in between. The CDR3, as DNA: TGTGCCAGTAGCGGCCGGGTGGGTGAAAAACTGTTTTTT. Translated: CASSGRVGEKLFF.

This clonotype was observed at least ten times. This sequence joins TRBV20-1 and TRBJ2-2; D is unclear. The CDR3 has 12 amino acids. The germline CDR1 and CDR2 sequences are DFQATT and SNEGSKA (reference sequence). V gave up 5 bases and J gave up 4 bases, with 8 bases separating them. The CDR3 spells CSAGLFTGELFF. For the CDR3, the DNA is TGCAGTGCTGGCCTTTTCACCGGGGAGCTGTTTTTT.

The sample holds many counts of this clonotype. V and J are TRBV24-1 and TRBJ1-5, with D tentatively TRBD1 (5 bases). Germline V gives CDR1 KGHDR, CDR2 SFDVKD. The CDR3 contains 13 residues. Trimming cost V 1 base and J 7 bases, with 7 bases left between them. The CDR3 reads CATSDFSGQPQHF. For the CDR3, the DNA is TGTGCCACCAGTGATTTCTCAGGGCAGCCCCAGCATTTT.

The chain recombines TRBV2 with TRBJ2-3, with TRBD2 identical over 7 bases. CDR1 and CDR2 from the germline V gene are SNHLY and FYNNEI. Unmatched junction bases numbered 12, after V lost 2 bases and J lost 1 base. CDR3 size: 18 residues. CDR3 residues: CASSETPVSGRGTDTQYF. The CDR3, as DNA: TGTGCCAGCAGTGAAACGCCCGTATCGGGGAGGGGCACAGATACGCAGTATTTT.

J is TRBJ1-6 and V is TRBV12-3 or TRBV12-4, with D perhaps TRBD1 (5 bases). V was pared by 3 bases and J by 9 bases, with 15 bases between. CDR3 size: 15 residues. This chain's CDR3 is CASSFEGSGRSPLHF. CDR3 in DNA: TGTGCCAGCAGTTTCGAGGGGTCTGGTCGTTCACCCCTCCACTTT.

This clonotype was seen once. The chain is built from TRBV9 and TRBJ2-2, with D possibly being TRBD1 or TRBD2 (5 bases each). Looked up from germline, CDR1 is SGDLS and CDR2 is YYNGEE. V dropped 3 bases and J dropped 4 bases, with 13 bases sitting between them. This CDR3 contains 15 residues. The CDR3 DNA follows: TGTGCCAGCAGCGCCAGACGGGGCTTCACCGGGGAGCTGTTTTTT. It yields the protein CASSARRGFTGELFF. Combining the CDR3 with reference TRBV9 and TRBJ2-2 gives the whole variable domain DSGVTQTPKHLITATGQRVTLRCSPRSGDLSVYWYQQSLDQGLQFLIQYYNGEERAKGNILERFSAQQFPDLHSELNLSSLELGDSALYFCASSARRGFTGELFFGEGSRLTVL.

This clonotype was detected ten times or more. The V call is TRBV11-3, the J call TRBJ2-1; 9 nucleotides line up with TRBD1. The CDR3 sequence is 17 residues long. J was trimmed by 6 bases and V by 5 bases; bases with no gene match: 14. CDR1 is SGHNT, CDR2 YENEEA, per germline. The CDR3: CASSPGQGFVLGNEQFF. CDR3 nucleotides: TGTGCCAGCAGCCCGGGACAGGGTTTTGTGTTGGGCAATGAGCAGTTCTTC.

J is TRBJ1-2 and V is TRBV9; D uncertain. Trimming pared 9 bases from V and 7 bases from J, leaving 16 bases between. Germline-derived CDR1 and CDR2 are SGDLS and YYNGEE. The CDR3 length is 12 residues. CDR3 coding DNA: TGTGCCACCACCTCCGGAGGGTCTGGCTACACCTTC. It yields the protein CATTSGGSGYTF.

Remarks on this clonotype: It may be a read error: a sequence one base away is much more abundant. J is TRBJ2-1 and V is TRBV7-2, with 14 bases matching TRBD2. CDR3 length equals 19 residues. CDR1 is SGHTA, CDR2 FQGNSA, per germline. For the CDR3, the DNA is TGTGCCAGCAGCCAGAGAGGACTAGCGGGGGGCTACTCCTACAATGGGCAGTTCTTC. Translated: CASSQRGLAGGYSYNGQFF.

This clonotype was counted many times. The rearrangement uses TRBV20-1 and TRBJ2-3; D perhaps matches TRBD2 (6 bases). V lost 1 base, J lost 5 bases, and 10 bases lay in between. The CDR3 covers 13 residues. Germline CDR1 and CDR2: DFQATT and SNEGSKA (reference sequence). The CDR3 loop reads CSARAPGGDTQYF. CDR3 DNA sequence: TGCAGTGCTAGAGCCCCCGGGGGAGATACGCAGTATTTT.

Ten or more counts support this clonotype. The chain employs TRBV20-1 and TRBJ2-7; 8 bases fit TRBD1. The CDR3 length is 16 residues. The V gene's germline CDR1 is DFQATT and CDR2 SNEGSKA (reference sequence). The J segment lost 7 bases and the V segment lost 6 bases, leaving 20 bases of the junction unmatched. CDR3 coding DNA: TGCAGTGCCCACGGGGCTTTTGTGACAGGGGCGGGGGAGCAGTACTTC. Protein: CSAHGAFVTGAGEQYF.

This clonotype was seen ten or more times. This rearrangement joins TRBV12-3 or TRBV12-4 to TRBJ2-5; D unclear. CDR3 size: 13 residues. V gave up 4 bases and J gave up 2 bases, with 8 bases separating them. The CDR3 spells CASSSLEQETQYF. CDR3 coding DNA: TGTGCCAGCAGTTCACTTGAGCAAGAGACCCAGTACTTC.

The gene calls are TRBV7-7 and TRBJ2-7; 7 bases map to TRBD1. The CDR3 is made up of 13 amino acids. V shed 5 bases and J 3 bases; nucleotides not matched to a gene: 4. CDR1 is SSHAT and CDR2 is FNYEAQ in the germline V gene (reference sequence). DNA of the CDR3: TGTGCCAGCAGCATGGGACAGTACTACGAGCAGTACTTC. Its translation: CASSMGQYYEQYF.

V and J are TRBV20-1 and TRBJ2-6, with D perhaps matching TRBD2 (5 bases). The CDR3 totals 18 residues. Trimming shortened V by 0 bases and J by 3 bases, and 18 bases separated the two germline ends. The germline V gene has CDR1 DFQATT and CDR2 SNEGSKA (reference sequence). The CDR3 DNA is TGCAGTGCTAGAGATGCCAGTCCTCGAGGGTTTGGGGCCAACGTCCTGACTTTC. Amino acid sequence: CSARDASPRGFGANVLTF.